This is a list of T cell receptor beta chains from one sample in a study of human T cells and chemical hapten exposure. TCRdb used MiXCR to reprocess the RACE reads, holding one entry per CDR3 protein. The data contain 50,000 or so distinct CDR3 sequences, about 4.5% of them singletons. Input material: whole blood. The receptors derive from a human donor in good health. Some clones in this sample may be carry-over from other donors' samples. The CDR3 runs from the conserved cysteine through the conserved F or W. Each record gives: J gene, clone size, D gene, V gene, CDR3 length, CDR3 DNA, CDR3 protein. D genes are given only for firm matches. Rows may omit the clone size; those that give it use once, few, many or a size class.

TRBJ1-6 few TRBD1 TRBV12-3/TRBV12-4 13 TGTGCCAGCAGTCCTGACAGGGTAGTAGCCCTCCACTTT CASSPDRVVALHF
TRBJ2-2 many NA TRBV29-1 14 TGCAGCGTTGAAGGGCGAGGACCCACCGGGGAGCTGTTTTTT CSVEGRGPTGELFF
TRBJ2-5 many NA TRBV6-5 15 TGTGCCAGCAGTTACTCCAGCAGGATCCAAGAGACCCAGTACTTC CASSYSSRIQETQYF
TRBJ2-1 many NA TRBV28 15 TGTGCCAGCAGTTCCCGACTAGGAGGGTTGGATGAGCAGTTCTTC CASSSRLGGLDEQFF
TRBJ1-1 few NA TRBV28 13 TGTGCCAGCAGTTTGGAGTTAGGTAGGAGGGCTTTCTTT CASSLELGRRAFF
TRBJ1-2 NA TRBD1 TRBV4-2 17 TGTGCCAGCAGCCTATCGGGACAGGGCTCCTGTAACTATGGCTACACCTTC CASSLSGQGSCNYGYTF
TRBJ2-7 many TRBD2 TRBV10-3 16 TGTGCCATCAGTGAGTACGCTAGCGGGTTTACCTACGAGCAGTACTTC CAISEYASGFTYEQYF
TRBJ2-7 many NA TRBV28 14 TGTGCCAGCAGTCCTCCGGGACATGTTTACGAGCAGTACTTC CASSPPGHVYEQYF
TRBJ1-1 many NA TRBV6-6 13 TGTGCCAGCAACCCTAGGATGAACACTGAAGCTTTCTTT CASNPRMNTEAFF
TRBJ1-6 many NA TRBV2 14 TGTGCCAGCAGCTCAGCAAACCCAAATTCACCCCTCCACTTT CASSSANPNSPLHF
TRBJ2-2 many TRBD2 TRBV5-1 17 TGCGCCAGCAGCTTGGCGAGTGCGGGAGTTGGCACCGGGGAGCTGTTTTTT CASSLASAGVGTGELFF
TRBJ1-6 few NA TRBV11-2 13 TGTGCCAGCTCCCCCGGGGACATCCCACCCCTCCACTTT CASSPGDIPPLHF
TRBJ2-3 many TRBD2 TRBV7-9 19 TGTGCCAGCAGCTTAAGCTTCCTCGACACTAGCGGGAAGACAGATACGCAGTATTTT CASSLSFLDTSGKTDTQYF
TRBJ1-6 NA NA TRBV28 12 TGTGCCAGCAGTCCTCCGCTGGAGGGCCCCCACTTT CASSPPLEGPHF
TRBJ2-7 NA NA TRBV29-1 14 TGCAGCGTTGGGATGCGGGGGCGCCCAAACGAGCAGTACTTC CSVGMRGRPNEQYF
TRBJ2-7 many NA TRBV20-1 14 TGCAGTACCCTCGGGGGACAGAACTTCTACGAGCAGTACTTC CSTLGGQNFYEQYF
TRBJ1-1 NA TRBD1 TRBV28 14 TGTGCCGGCAGAAGAGGACAGGAGAACACTGAAGCTTTCTTT CAGRRGQENTEAFF
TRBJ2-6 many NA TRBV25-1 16 TGTGCCAGCAGTGATGCCGGACACTCTGGGGCCAACGTCCTGACTTTC CASSDAGHSGANVLTF
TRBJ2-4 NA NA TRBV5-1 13 TGCGCCAGCAGCCCTGGCGGAGGAAACATTCAGTACTTC CASSPGGGNIQYF
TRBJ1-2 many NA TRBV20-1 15 TGCAGTGCTTCCCTGACAGCCCTCTCAACTTATGGCTACACCTTC CSASLTALSTYGYTF
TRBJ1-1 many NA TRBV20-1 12 TGCAGTGCCGAAGAGGGGAACACTGAAGCTTTCTTT CSAEEGNTEAFF
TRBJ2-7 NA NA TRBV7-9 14 TGTGCCAGCATCCGCGAGGGGGGTCCCTACGAGCAGTACTTC CASIREGGPYEQYF
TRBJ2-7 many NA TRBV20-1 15 TGCAGTGCTGCCCCTCCCAGGGAGGATCCCTACGAGCAGTACTTC CSAAPPREDPYEQYF
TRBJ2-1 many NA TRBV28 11 TGTGCCAGCAGTCCGTCCGGACAACAGTTCTTC CASSPSGQQFF
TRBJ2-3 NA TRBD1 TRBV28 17 TGTGCCAGCAGTCCCCTTCGGACAGGGAGAGAGACAGATACGCAGTATTTT CASSPLRTGRETDTQYF
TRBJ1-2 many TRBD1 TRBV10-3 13 TGTGCCGCCGCACAGGGGCCCAACTATGGCTACACCTTC CAAAQGPNYGYTF
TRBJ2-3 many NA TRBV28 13 TGTGCCAGCAGTCCTCCCCCGGCCGGTACGCAGTATTTT CASSPPPAGTQYF
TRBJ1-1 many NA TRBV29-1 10 TGCAGCGTTGGGGCTGGTGAAGCTTTCTTT CSVGAGEAFF
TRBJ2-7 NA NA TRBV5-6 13 TGTGCCAGCAGCTTGGAAGGCCCCTACGAGCAGTACTTC CASSLEGPYEQYF
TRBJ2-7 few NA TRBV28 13 TGTGCCAGCACCTCCCTAGGTGCTTGGGAGCAGTACTTC CASTSLGAWEQYF
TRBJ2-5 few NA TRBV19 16 TGTGCCAGTAGTATAGATCTATGGAGCGGCCAAGAGACCCAGTACTTC CASSIDLWSGQETQYF
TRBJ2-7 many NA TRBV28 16 TGTGCCAGCAGTTTCTCCCTAGACAGGCCCCGTTACGAGCAGTACTTC CASSFSLDRPRYEQYF
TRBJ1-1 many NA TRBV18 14 TGTGCCAGCTCACCACCAGGGAGGAACACTGAAGCTTTCTTT CASSPPGRNTEAFF
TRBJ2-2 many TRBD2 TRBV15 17 TGTGCCACCAGCAGAGGGCTGGGACTAGCGGGAGCCGGGGAGCTGTTTTTT CATSRGLGLAGAGELFF
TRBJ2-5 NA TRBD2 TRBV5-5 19 TGTGCCAGCAGCTTCCGAGCCCCGACTAGCGGGCCTCCGGTCGAGACCCAGTACTTC CASSFRAPTSGPPVETQYF